These T cell receptor beta chains were read from a single sample in a study of T cell responses to AZD1222 COVID-19 vaccine. Repertoires were generated with immunoSEQ multiplex PCR, while TCRdb's copy carries only in-frame clones and drops some. The repertoire has 200,000 or so clones, approximately 91% of them found once; the top ten carry 0.99%. This material consisted of peripheral blood, taken on day 0 of AZD1222 vaccination. These receptors all stem from an adult in good health. CDR3s include the opening cysteine and the closing phenylalanine or tryptophan. Each record gives: CDR3 protein, CDR3 DNA, clone size, J gene, D gene, V gene. D genes are given only for firm matches. Size is omitted from some rows. Given values are once, few, many or a class for expanded clones.

CASSQDSSSGGYNEQFF,TGCGCCAGCAGCCAAGATAGTTCTAGCGGGGGCTACAATGAGCAGTTCTTC,once,TRBJ2-1,TRBD2,TRBV4-3
CASSLVGANTEAFF,TGTGCCAGCAGTTTAGTGGGGGCCAACACTGAAGCTTTCTTT,NA,TRBJ1-1,NA,TRBV6-5
CATSDLDRNYGYTF,TGTGCCACCAGTGACCTCGACAGGAACTATGGCTACACCTTC,NA,TRBJ1-2,NA,TRBV24-1
CASSETWGGPTDTQYF,TGTGCCAGCAGTGAAACCTGGGGGGGTCCCACAGATACGCAGTATTTT,NA,TRBJ2-3,TRBD2,TRBV6-4
CASWGGGEAYEQYF,TGTGCCAGCTGGGGGGGAGGGGAGGCCTACGAGCAGTACTTC,NA,TRBJ2-7,TRBD2,TRBV7-2
CASSLLRGGTGELFF,TGTGCCAGCAGTTTACTGCGGGGGGGCACCGGGGAGCTGTTTTTT,once,TRBJ2-2,TRBD2,TRBV27
CASTDRATATEAFF,TGTGCCAGTACAGACAGGGCGACGGCCACTGAAGCTTTCTTT,NA,TRBJ1-1,TRBD1,TRBV19
CASSFSGRATDTQYF,TGTGCCAGCAGCTTCAGCGGGAGGGCCACAGATACGCAGTATTTT,NA,TRBJ2-3,TRBD2,TRBV5-6
CASSLLGLAEIYEQYF,TGTGCCAGCAGTTTATTAGGACTAGCGGAAATCTACGAGCAGTACTTC,NA,TRBJ2-7,TRBD2,TRBV28
CASSQEYRDEFLGEAFF,TGTGCCAGCAGCCAAGAATACAGGGACGAGTTCCTTGGAGAAGCTTTCTTT,NA,TRBJ1-1,NA,TRBV4-2
CASSSRTGEDSPLHF,TGTGCCAGCAGCTCCCGGACAGGGGAGGATTCACCCCTCCACTTT,NA,TRBJ1-6,TRBD1,TRBV5-4
CASSSDGLYEQYF,TGCGCCAGCAGCTCCGACGGCCTCTACGAGCAGTACTTC,NA,TRBJ2-7,NA,TRBV5-1
CASSYRTGGMMNTEAFF,TGTGCCAGCAGTTACCGGACAGGGGGTATGATGAACACTGAAGCTTTCTTT,once,TRBJ1-1,TRBD1,TRBV6-2/TRBV6-3
CASSLPGSGKTYEQYF,TGTGCCAGCAGCCTCCCGGGAAGCGGGAAGACCTACGAGCAGTACTTC,NA,TRBJ2-7,TRBD2,TRBV7-2
CASSLEPNYNEQFF,TGTGCCAGCAGCTTAGAACCGAACTACAATGAGCAGTTCTTC,NA,TRBJ2-1,NA,TRBV11-3
CASSRWASGGGSSYNEQFF,TGTGCCAGCAGCCGATGGGCTAGCGGGGGGGGGAGCTCCTACAATGAGCAGTTCTTC,NA,TRBJ2-1,TRBD2,TRBV4-2
CASSLEQGANGYTF,TGCGCCAGCAGCTTGGAACAGGGGGCTAATGGCTACACCTTC,NA,TRBJ1-2,TRBD1,TRBV5-1
CASSNGRNEQFF,TGTGCCAGCAGCAACGGCCGGAATGAGCAGTTCTTC,NA,TRBJ2-1,NA,TRBV7-9
CASSDPQGRGGAYEQYF,TGTGCCAGCAGTGACCCACAGGGAAGGGGGGGAGCCTACGAGCAGTACTTC,NA,TRBJ2-7,NA,TRBV6-4
CASSLVGDRYNSPLHF,TGCGCCAGCAGCTTGGTAGGGGACAGATATAATTCACCCCTCCACTTT,once,TRBJ1-6,TRBD1,TRBV5-1
CASSPGTGGYTGELFF,TGTGCCAGCAGCCCTGGGACAGGGGGCTACACCGGGGAGCTGTTTTTT,NA,TRBJ2-2,TRBD1,TRBV5-6
CAISELGGGTNYGYTF,TGTGCCATCAGTGAGCTGGGAGGGGGGACGAACTATGGCTACACCTTC,NA,TRBJ1-2,NA,TRBV10-3
CASSVHPYEQYF,TGTGCCAGCAGTGTCCACCCCTACGAGCAGTACTTC,NA,TRBJ2-7,NA,TRBV2
CATSRGQGRNEQFF,TGTGCCACCAGCAGGGGACAGGGCCGAAATGAGCAGTTCTTC,NA,TRBJ2-1,TRBD1,TRBV15
CASSIAVNTEAFF,TGTGCCAGTAGTATAGCGGTGAACACTGAAGCTTTCTTT,NA,TRBJ1-1,NA,TRBV19
CATSRDGDRVNQPQHF,TGTGCCACCAGCAGAGATGGAGACAGGGTCAATCAGCCCCAGCATTTT,few,TRBJ1-5,TRBD1,TRBV15
CASSLLGQTTNEKLFF,TGTGCCAGTAGTCTCCTAGGACAGACAACTAATGAAAAACTGTTTTTT,NA,TRBJ1-4,NA,TRBV19
CASSPPPGYEQYF,TGTGCCAGCAGCCCCCCCCCGGGCTACGAGCAGTACTTC,NA,TRBJ2-7,NA,TRBV7-9
CASSTRDRGNEQYF,TGTGCCAGCAGCACCCGGGACAGGGGAAACGAGCAGTACTTC,few,TRBJ2-7,TRBD1,TRBV5-4
CASSSPRGGSYEQYF,TGTGCCAGCAGTTCCCCCAGGGGGGGGTCCTACGAGCAGTACTTC,NA,TRBJ2-7,NA,TRBV6-5
CASSPDGSSYNEQFF,TGTGCCAGCAGCCCAGACGGAAGCTCCTACAATGAGCAGTTCTTC,NA,TRBJ2-1,NA,TRBV11-2
CASSQRGTGNQPQHF,TGTGCCAGCAGCCAAAGGGGGACTGGCAATCAGCCCCAGCATTTT,NA,TRBJ1-5,NA,TRBV21-1
CAVGVVPVVGADQPQHF,TGTGCCGTGGGGGTGGTCCCCGTCGTCGGGGCAGATCAGCCCCAGCATTTT,NA,TRBJ1-5,NA,TRBV19
CASKANEQFF,TGTGCCAGCAAGGCCAATGAGCAGTTCTTC,NA,TRBJ2-1,NA,TRBV11-2
CASRQYSNQPQHF,TGTGCTTCGAGACAGTATAGCAATCAGCCCCAGCATTTT,NA,TRBJ1-5,NA,TRBV19
CASSIGILYEQYF,TGTGCCAGTAGTATTGGAATACTCTACGAGCAGTACTTC,NA,TRBJ2-7,NA,TRBV19
CASSEPLGGRFTGELFF,TGTGCCAGCAGCGAGCCCCTAGGGGGGAGGTTCACCGGGGAGCTGTTTTTT,NA,TRBJ2-2,NA,TRBV9
CASRHGTSGDQETQYF,TGTGCCAGCAGACACGGGACTAGCGGGGACCAAGAGACCCAGTACTTC,NA,TRBJ2-5,TRBD2,TRBV4-2
CASSPHISSPLHF,TGTGCCAGCAGCCCCCACATTAGTTCACCCCTCCACTTT,NA,TRBJ1-6,NA,TRBV3-1/TRBV3-2
CASSLDGQGSSHEQYF,TGTGCCAGCAGCTTAGATGGACAGGGGAGTAGCCACGAGCAGTACTTC,NA,TRBJ2-7,TRBD1,TRBV11-3
CASSQATVTNPEAFF,TGCGCCAGCAGTCAAGCCACCGTAACCAACCCAGAAGCTTTCTTT,NA,TRBJ1-1,NA,TRBV4-3
CASRGVDLNNEQFF,TGTGCCAGCAGGGGGGTGGACCTAAACAATGAGCAGTTCTTC,NA,TRBJ2-1,NA,TRBV2
CASSVVGGAEAFF,TGTGCCAGCAGCGTAGTAGGTGGGGCCGAAGCTTTCTTT,once,TRBJ1-1,NA,TRBV9
CASSPTGTSRYEQYF,TGTGCCAGCAGTCCCACCGGGACTAGCCGCTACGAGCAGTACTTC,NA,TRBJ2-7,TRBD2,TRBV28
CASSQSGGGDEQYF,TGTGCCAGCAGTCAAAGTGGGGGTGGTGACGAGCAGTACTTC,NA,TRBJ2-7,NA,TRBV28
CASSPRLAAYNEQFF,TGTGCCAGCAGTCCCCGACTAGCGGCCTACAATGAGCAGTTCTTC,NA,TRBJ2-1,TRBD2,TRBV6-5
CASREIRTNTGELFF,TGTGCCAGCAGGGAAATACGGACGAACACCGGGGAGCTGTTTTTT,NA,TRBJ2-2,NA,TRBV2
CASSLDWGTSGYSYEQYF,TGTGCCAGCAGCTTAGATTGGGGGACTAGCGGCTACTCCTACGAGCAGTACTTC,NA,TRBJ2-7,TRBD2,TRBV11-2